Reported below is one T cell receptor (beta chain). The identical CDR3 is also encoded by other nucleotide sequences in the sample. This CDR3 is built from 14 residues. CDR1 and CDR2 from the germline V gene are MNHEY and SVGAGI. Deletions cut 10 bases from V and 0 bases from J, with 13 bases between. The data derive from a study of blood T cell repertoires in COVID-19. The method was immunoSEQ multiplex PCR; TCRdb's version includes in-frame clones alone and lacks a portion of them. The data show 350,000 to 450,000 clones, with approximately 81% seen just once and roughly 3.6% held by the top ten. The chain employs TRBV6-5 and TRBJ2-1; TRBD1 might be the D (6 bases). The sequencing sample was made of peripheral blood. This receptor was obtained from a woman between 18 and 29 years old with acute or convalescent COVID-19. Written as DNA, the CDR3 is TGTGCCACCGAAACAGGGTCCTCCTACAATGAGCAGTTCTTC. It is translated as CATETGSSYNEQFF.